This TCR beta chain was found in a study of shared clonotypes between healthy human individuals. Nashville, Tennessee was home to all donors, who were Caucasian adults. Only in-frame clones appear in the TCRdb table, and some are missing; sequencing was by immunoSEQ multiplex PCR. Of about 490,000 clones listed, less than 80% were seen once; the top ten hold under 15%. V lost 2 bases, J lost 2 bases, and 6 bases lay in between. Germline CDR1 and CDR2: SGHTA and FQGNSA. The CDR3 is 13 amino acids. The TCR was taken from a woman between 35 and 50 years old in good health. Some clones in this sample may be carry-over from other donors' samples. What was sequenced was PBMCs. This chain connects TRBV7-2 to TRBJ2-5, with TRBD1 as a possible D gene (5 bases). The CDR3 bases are TGTGCCAGCAGCTTACCAGGGCAAGAGACCCAGTACTTC. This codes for CASSLPGQETQYF.